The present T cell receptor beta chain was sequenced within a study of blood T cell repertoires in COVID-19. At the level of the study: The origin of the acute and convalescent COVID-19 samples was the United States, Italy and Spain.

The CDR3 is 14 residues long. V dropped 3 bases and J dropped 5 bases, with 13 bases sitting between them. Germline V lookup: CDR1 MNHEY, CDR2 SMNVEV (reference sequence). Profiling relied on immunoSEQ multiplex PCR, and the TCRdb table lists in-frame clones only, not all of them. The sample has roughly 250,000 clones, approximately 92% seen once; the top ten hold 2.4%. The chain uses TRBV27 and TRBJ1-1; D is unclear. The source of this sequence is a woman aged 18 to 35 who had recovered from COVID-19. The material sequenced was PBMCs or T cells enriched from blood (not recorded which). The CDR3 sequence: CASSFVDRGTEAFF. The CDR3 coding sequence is TGTGCCAGCAGTTTTGTTGATCGGGGTACTGAAGCTTTCTTT.